This T cell receptor (beta chain) is from a study of technical replicates of blood from a few donors. The CDR3 loop spans 16 amino acids. CDR1 and CDR2 (germline): SGHNT, YENEEA. Trimming left V 2 bases short and J 7 bases short, with 17 bases between. Produced via immunoSEQ multiplex PCR; TCRdb's table is partial and in-frame only. The sample contains under 85,000 clones, just under 97% of which appear only once. Sequencing input: T cells isolated from PBMCs. This receptor was obtained from a human donor in good health. This chain joins TRBV11-3 and TRBJ2-2; possibly TRBD2 for D (6 bases). CDR3 amino acids: CASSLSFGLRGGELFF. The CDR3 DNA follows: TGTGCCAGCAGCTTATCATTTGGACTAAGAGGCGGGGAGCTGTTTTTT.